The sequence of this T cell receptor (beta chain) was determined in a study of CD4 and CD8 cells across lung adenocarcinoma regions. Samples came from patients with localized non-small cell lung adenocarcinoma. One entry per CDR3 protein, called by TCRdb with MiXCR from the PCR reads. The sample lists around 15,000 distinct CDR3 sequences; just under 55% were seen once. Sequencing was carried out using CD8+ T cells from the center of a lung tumor. The source of this sequence is a female donor with lung adenocarcinoma. The CD4 and CD8 labels of this study may be unreliable.

DNA of the CDR3: TGTGCCAGCAGCTTCCATCCTGCGGGAGGGGGCAATGAGCAGTTCTTC. Residues: CASSFHPAGGGNEQFF. The chain combines TRBV7-2 with TRBJ2-1, with 9 nucleotides matching TRBD2. V trimming: 3 bases; J trimming: 6 bases; junction bases outside the gene matches: 9. Germline-derived CDR1 and CDR2 are SGHTA and FQGNSA. The CDR3 sequence is 16 residues long.